These 18 T cell receptor beta chains originate from one sample sequenced in a study of monozygotic twins with inflammatory bowel disease. TCRdb reprocessed the 5' RACE reads and keeps a single row for each CDR3 protein, giving no DNA. The sample table includes about 380,000 distinct CDR3 sequences. What was sequenced was blood. These receptors all stem from a human donor with ulcerative colitis or Crohn's disease, or a healthy co-twin of an affected twin (not recorded which).

This sequence joins TRBV5-1 and TRBJ1-2; the D call of TRBD1 rests on TCRdb alone, since no DNA is present to check it. The CDR3 length is 14 residues. Germline assignment: CDR1 SGHRS and CDR2 YFSETQ. CDR3 region: CASSATGTGDGYTF.

This chain connects TRBV15 to TRBJ1-4; TCRdb gives TRBD1 as the D gene, but with no DNA this cannot be confirmed. CDR1 is LNHNV and CDR2 is YYDKDF in the germline V gene (reference sequence). This CDR3 is 14 amino acids long. The CDR3 loop reads CATNRRDRYEKLFF.

The rearrangement joins TRBV4-2 to TRBJ2-3; TCRdb picks TRBD2, but there is no DNA to check that call. This CDR3 has 17 amino acids. The germline CDR1 and CDR2 sequences are LGHNA and YNFKEQ. The CDR3 loop reads CASSPSGTSGPTDTQYF.

The V gene is TRBV5-1, the J gene TRBJ2-1; the D call of TRBD2 rests on TCRdb alone, since no DNA is present to check it. Looked up from germline, CDR1 is SGHRS and CDR2 is YFSETQ. This CDR3 is 13 amino acids long. CDR3 protein: CASSYGSSGEQFF. Looking up the rest from reference TRBV5-1 and TRBJ2-1 gives the full variable domain: KAGVTQTPRYLIKTRGQQVTLSCSPISGHRSVSWYQQTPGQGLQFLFEYFSETQRNKGNFPGRFSGRQFSNSRSEMNVSTLELGDSALYLCASSYGSSGEQFFGPGTRLTVL.

The chain is built from TRBV5-1 and TRBJ2-2; TCRdb returns TRBD2, unconfirmable since there is no DNA. Germline-derived CDR1 and CDR2 are SGHRS and YFSETQ. The CDR3 covers 15 residues. CDR3 sequence reads: CASSFDPGPTGELFF.

The chain links TRBV3-1 to TRBJ1-2. The V gene's germline CDR1 is LGHDT and CDR2 YNNKEL (reference sequence). The CDR3 totals 12 residues. The CDR3 reads CASSQDRSGYTF.

The chain couples TRBV12-3 or TRBV12-4 to TRBJ1-3. This CDR3 contains 13 residues. The chain's CDR3 is CASQKLKWNTIYF.

The chain recombines TRBV6-1 with TRBJ1-5; TCRdb's assignment of TRBD1 cannot be checked, as there is no DNA. The CDR3 covers 17 residues. Looked up from germline, CDR1 is MNHNS and CDR2 is SASEGT. The CDR3 reads CASSPGQGALSNQPQHF.

The chain employs TRBV5-1 and TRBJ2-3. The length of the CDR3 is 14 residues. Germline CDR1 reads SGHRS; CDR2 reads YFSETQ. CDR3 sequence: CASSWTGLTDTQYF.

The CDR3 protein is CASSYDVRSSGANVLTF. The genes are TRBV5-6 and TRBJ2-6. The CDR3 has 17 amino acids. Germline V gene data show CDR1 as SGHDT and CDR2 as YYEEEE.

This sequence joins TRBV12-3 or TRBV12-4 and TRBJ2-7. CDR3 size: 13 residues. CDR3 region: CASSLWQSYEQYF.

This chain links TRBV5-1 with TRBJ2-2. The length of the CDR3 is 14 residues. Germline-derived CDR1 and CDR2 are SGHRS and YFSETQ. This chain's CDR3 is CASSLVYGHGELFF.

The J gene is TRBJ1-4, the V gene TRBV19; TCRdb proposes TRBD1, but this gene call is untestable without DNA. Germline V CDR1 and CDR2: LNHDA, SQIVND (reference sequence). The CDR3 consists of 16 residues. This chain's CDR3 is CASSIYGTGSNEKLFF.

The V gene is TRBV15, the J gene TRBJ2-7. The CDR3 sequence is 13 residues long. Germline CDR1 reads LNHNV; CDR2 reads YYDKDF (reference sequence). The chain's CDR3 is CATSREKQYEQYF.

The CDR3 reads CASSPGTGGHEQYF. J is TRBJ2-7 and V is TRBV9; absent DNA, TCRdb's TRBD1 call cannot be checked. The V gene's germline CDR1 is SGDLS and CDR2 YYNGEE. This CDR3 has 14 amino acids.

The chain's CDR3 is CASSKSGGAYNEQFF. This chain links TRBV7-3 with TRBJ2-1; lacking DNA, the TRBD2 call made by TCRdb goes unchecked. Germline V lookup: CDR1 SGHTA, CDR2 FQGTGA. The CDR3 loop spans 15 amino acids. Full variable domain (rest looked up from reference TRBV7-3 and TRBJ2-1): GAGVSQTPSNKVTEKGKYVELRCDPISGHTALYWYRQSLGQGPEFLIYFQGTGAADDSGLPNDRFFAVRPEGSVSTLKIQRTERGDSAVYLCASSKSGGAYNEQFFGPGTRLTVL.

The chain has TRBV6-2 or TRBV6-3 and TRBJ1-5; lacking DNA, the TRBD1 call made by TCRdb goes unchecked. Germline values: CDR1 MNHEY, CDR2 SVGEGT. This CDR3 contains 17 residues. CDR3 sequence: CASTSWGSGVLGQPQHF.

The chain links TRBV29-1 to TRBJ2-1; TCRdb's D gene call, TRBD1, goes unchecked for lack of DNA. The CDR3 has 14 amino acids. The germline gives CDR1 SQVTM, CDR2 ANQGSEA. The CDR3: CSVVGGIPYNEQFF.